This T cell receptor beta chain was recovered during a study of beta chain features in type 1 diabetes. Broader study findings: Insertion counts at VDJ junctions were lower in type 1 diabetes patients, who also showed more deletions there. Shortening that was moderate but significant affected the TCRB CDR3s of Type 1 diabetes patients in all four CD4+ subsets. HLA influence on TCRB rearrangement stayed unresolved here.

This clone was found a few times. Its antigen is undetermined. The CDR3 runs 16 residues. V lost 3 bases, J lost 2 bases, and 7 bases stayed unmatched. CDR1 SGHVS and CDR2 FQNEAQ come from the germline V gene. The investigators reverse transcribed all of the isolated RNA, so they sequenced expressed TCRB transcripts. Assay: immunoSEQ multiplex PCR; the TCRdb copy retains only in-frame clones and omits some. The sample has a few hundred thousand clones; over 9% are singletons. Sequencing used central memory CD4+ T cells from blood. The source of this sequence is a man younger than 45 with type 1 diabetes. This rearrangement joins TRBV7-8 to TRBJ1-2; 9 nucleotides align to TRBD1. CDR3 amino acids: CASSLPGTGMNYGYTF. The CDR3 nucleotides are TGTGCCAGCAGCTTGCCCGGGACAGGGATGAACTATGGCTACACCTTC.